This TCR beta chain was observed in a study of early T cells in non-severe SARS-CoV-2 infection. As for the study in general: Alpha and beta chains were unpaired, from unsorted whole-blood bulk RNA. General study points: VDJdb-based matching was biased toward anti-spike CD8 responses and missed private and CD4 specificities.

The CDR3 extends over 16 amino acids. V was cut by 3 bases and J by 1 base, with 13 bases left in between. CDR1 and CDR2 (germline): SGHRS, YFSETQ. At least ten counts were recorded for this clonotype. Its antigen is not known. The TCR library protocol attached unique molecular identifiers to the individual cDNA molecules. TCRdb fed the 5' RACE reads into MiXCR, producing one record per CDR3 protein. This sample has 15,000 to 20,000 distinct CDR3 sequences, with under 7% found just once. The chain has TRBV5-1 and TRBJ2-2, with a weak D call TRBD2 (6 bases). The TCR sequence derives from an adult who was a healthcare worker with PCR-confirmed SARS-CoV-2 infection or an uninfected control (not recorded which). Material: whole blood, obtained at baseline. The CDR3 protein is CASSSGEGRNTGELFF. The DNA for the CDR3 is TGCGCCAGCAGCTCGGGAGAGGGCAGGAACACCGGGGAGCTGTTTTTT. Filled out from reference TRBV5-1 and TRBJ2-2, the complete variable domain reads KAGVTQTPRYLIKTRGQQVTLSCSPISGHRSVSWYQQTPGQGLQFLFEYFSETQRNKGNFPGRFSGRQFSNSRSEMNVSTLELGDSALYLCASSSGEGRNTGELFFGEGSRLTVL.